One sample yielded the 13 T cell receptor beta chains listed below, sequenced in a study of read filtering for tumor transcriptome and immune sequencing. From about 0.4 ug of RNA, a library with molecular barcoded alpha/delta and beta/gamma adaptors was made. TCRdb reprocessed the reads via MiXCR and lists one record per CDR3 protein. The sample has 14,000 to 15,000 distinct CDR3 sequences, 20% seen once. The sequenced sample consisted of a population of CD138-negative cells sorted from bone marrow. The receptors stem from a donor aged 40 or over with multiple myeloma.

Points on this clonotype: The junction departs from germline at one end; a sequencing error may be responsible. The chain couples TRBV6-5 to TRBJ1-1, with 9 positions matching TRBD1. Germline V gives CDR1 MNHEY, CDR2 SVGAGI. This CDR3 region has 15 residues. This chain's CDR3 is CASSSKTGGGTGAFF. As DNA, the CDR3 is TGTGCCAGCAGTTCGAAGACAGGGGGGGGGACTGGAGCTTTCTTT.

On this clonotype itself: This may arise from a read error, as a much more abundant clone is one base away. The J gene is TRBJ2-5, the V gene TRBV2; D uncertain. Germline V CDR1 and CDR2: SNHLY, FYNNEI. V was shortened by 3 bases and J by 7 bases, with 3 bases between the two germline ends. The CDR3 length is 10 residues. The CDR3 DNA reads TGTGCCAGCAGTGACGGGACCCAGTACTTC. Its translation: CASSDGTQYF.

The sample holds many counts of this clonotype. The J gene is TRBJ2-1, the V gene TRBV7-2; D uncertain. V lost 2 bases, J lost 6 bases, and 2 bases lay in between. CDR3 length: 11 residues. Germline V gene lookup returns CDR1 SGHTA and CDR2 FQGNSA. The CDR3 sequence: CASSLFNEQFF. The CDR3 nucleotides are TGTGCCAGCAGCTTATTCAATGAGCAGTTCTTC.

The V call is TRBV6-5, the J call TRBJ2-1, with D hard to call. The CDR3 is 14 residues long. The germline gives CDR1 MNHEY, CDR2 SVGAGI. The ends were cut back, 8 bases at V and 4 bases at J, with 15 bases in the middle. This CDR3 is CASALREAYNEQFF. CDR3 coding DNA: TGTGCCAGCGCCTTGCGAGAGGCATACAATGAGCAGTTCTTC.

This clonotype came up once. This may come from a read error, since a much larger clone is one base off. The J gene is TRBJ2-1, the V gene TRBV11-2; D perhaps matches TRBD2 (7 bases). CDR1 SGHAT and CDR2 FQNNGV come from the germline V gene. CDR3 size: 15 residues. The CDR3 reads CASSSPGGSYNELFF. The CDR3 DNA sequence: TGTGCCAGCAGCTCCCCGGGGGGCTCCTACAATGAGCTGTTCTTC.

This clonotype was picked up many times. The DNA for the CDR3 is TGCGCCAGCAGCTTGGGCGGGACCCACGGCACAGATACGCAGTATTTT. Translated, it gives CASSLGGTHGTDTQYF. The chain joins TRBV5-1 to TRBJ2-3; D may be TRBD2 (6 bases). From germline, CDR1 is SGHRS and CDR2 YFSETQ. The V end lost 0 bases, the J end lost 1 base, and 12 bases lay between the germline ends. The length of the CDR3 is 16 residues.

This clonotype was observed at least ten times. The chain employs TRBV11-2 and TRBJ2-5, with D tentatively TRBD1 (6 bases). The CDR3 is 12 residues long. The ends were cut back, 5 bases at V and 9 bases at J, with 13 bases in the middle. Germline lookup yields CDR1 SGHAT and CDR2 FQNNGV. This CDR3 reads CASSPDRPAQYF. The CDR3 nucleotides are TGTGCCAGCAGCCCAGACAGGCCGGCCCAGTACTTC.

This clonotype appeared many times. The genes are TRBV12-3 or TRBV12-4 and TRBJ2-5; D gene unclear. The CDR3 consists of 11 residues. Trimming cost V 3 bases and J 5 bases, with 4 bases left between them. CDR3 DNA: TGTGCCAGCAGTTTGAGGGAGACCCAGTACTTC. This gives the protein CASSLRETQYF.

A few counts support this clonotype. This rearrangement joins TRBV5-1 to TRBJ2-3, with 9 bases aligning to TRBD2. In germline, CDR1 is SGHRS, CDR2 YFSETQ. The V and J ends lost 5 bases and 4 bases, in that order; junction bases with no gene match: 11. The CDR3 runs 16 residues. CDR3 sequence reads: CASRPTSGGGPDTQYF. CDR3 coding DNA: TGCGCCAGCAGACCGACTAGCGGAGGGGGGCCAGATACGCAGTATTTT.

The CDR3 here is CSARGRRATNEKLFF. CDR3 in DNA: TGCAGTGCTAGAGGCAGGCGTGCAACTAATGAAAAACTGTTTTTT. This chain connects TRBV20-1 to TRBJ1-4; D not certain. Trimming cost V 1 base and J 0 bases, with 9 bases left between them. The CDR3 runs to 15 residues. The V gene's germline CDR1 is DFQATT and CDR2 SNEGSKA (reference sequence).

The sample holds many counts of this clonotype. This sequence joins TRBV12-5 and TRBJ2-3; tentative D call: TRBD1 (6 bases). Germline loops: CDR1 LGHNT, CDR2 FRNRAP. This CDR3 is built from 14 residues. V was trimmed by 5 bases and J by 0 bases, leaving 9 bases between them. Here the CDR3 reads CASGPGQSTDTQYF. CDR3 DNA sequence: TGTGCTAGTGGTCCCGGACAGAGCACAGATACGCAGTATTTT.

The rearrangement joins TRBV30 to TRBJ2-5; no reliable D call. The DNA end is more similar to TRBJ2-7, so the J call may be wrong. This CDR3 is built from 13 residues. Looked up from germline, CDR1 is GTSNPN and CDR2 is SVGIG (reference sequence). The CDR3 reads CAWSLSATYEQYF. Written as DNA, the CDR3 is TGTGCCTGGAGCCTCTCCGCGACCTACGAGCAGTACTTC.

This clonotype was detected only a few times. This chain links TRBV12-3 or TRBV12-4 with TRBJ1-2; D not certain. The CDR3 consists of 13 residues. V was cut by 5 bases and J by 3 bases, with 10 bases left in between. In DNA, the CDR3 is TGTGCCAGCAGTCGGAACAGTGACTATGGCTACACCTTC. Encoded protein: CASSRNSDYGYTF.